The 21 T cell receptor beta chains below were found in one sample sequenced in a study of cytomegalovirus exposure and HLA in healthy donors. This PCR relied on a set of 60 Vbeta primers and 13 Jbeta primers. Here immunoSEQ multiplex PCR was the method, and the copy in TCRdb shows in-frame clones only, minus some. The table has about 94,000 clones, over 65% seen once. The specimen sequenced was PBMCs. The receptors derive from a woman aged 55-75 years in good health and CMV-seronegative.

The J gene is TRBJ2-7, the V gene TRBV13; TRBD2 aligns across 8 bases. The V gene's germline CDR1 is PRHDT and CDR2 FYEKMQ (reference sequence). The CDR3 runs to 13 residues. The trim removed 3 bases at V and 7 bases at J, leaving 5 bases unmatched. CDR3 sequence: CASSLPREGEQYF. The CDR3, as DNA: TGTGCCAGCAGCTTGCCCCGGGAGGGTGAGCAGTACTTC.

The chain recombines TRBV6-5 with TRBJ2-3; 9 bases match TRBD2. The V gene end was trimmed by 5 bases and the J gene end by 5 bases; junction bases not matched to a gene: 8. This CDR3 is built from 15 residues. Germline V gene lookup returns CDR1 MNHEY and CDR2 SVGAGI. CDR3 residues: CASSGAGGQGDTQYF. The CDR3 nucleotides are TGTGCCAGCAGTGGGGCGGGGGGGCAAGGAGATACGCAGTATTTT.

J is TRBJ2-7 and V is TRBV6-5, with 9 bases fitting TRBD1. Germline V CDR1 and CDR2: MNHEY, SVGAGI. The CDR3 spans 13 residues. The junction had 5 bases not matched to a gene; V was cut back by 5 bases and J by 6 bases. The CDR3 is CASSRTGAVEQYF. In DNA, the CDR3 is TGTGCCAGCAGTAGGACAGGGGCGGTCGAGCAGTACTTC.

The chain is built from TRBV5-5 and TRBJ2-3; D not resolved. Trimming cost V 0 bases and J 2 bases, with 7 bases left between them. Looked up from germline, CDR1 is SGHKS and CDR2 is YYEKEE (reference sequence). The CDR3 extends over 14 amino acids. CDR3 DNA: TGTGCCAGCAGCTTGGTCGGTTACACAGATACGCAGTATTTT. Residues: CASSLVGYTDTQYF.

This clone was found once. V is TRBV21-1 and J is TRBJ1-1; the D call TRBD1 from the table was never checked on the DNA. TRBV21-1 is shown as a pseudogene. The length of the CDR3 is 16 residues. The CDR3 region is CASSPKGEGQYTEAFF. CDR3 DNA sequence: TGTGCCAGCAGCCCAAAAGGGGAAGGACAGTACACTGAAGCTTTCTTT.

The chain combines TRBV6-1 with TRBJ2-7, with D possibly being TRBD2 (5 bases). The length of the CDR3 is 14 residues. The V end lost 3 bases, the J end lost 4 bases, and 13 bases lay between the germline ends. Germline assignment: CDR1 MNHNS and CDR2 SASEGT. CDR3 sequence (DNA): TGTGCCAGCAGTGACCAGGCAACGGGGTACGAGCAGTACTTC. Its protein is CASSDQATGYEQYF.

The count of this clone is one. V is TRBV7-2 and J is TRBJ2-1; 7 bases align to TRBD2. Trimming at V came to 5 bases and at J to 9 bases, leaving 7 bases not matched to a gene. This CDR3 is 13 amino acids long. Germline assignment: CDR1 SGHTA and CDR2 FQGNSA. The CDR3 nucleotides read TGTGCCAGCAGCATCACTAGCGTGGGTGAGCAGTTCTTC. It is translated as CASSITSVGEQFF.

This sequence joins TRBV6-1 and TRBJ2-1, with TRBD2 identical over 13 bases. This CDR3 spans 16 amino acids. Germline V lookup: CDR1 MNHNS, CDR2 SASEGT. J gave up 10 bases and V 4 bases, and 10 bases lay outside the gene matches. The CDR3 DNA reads TGTGCCAGCAGTGGCTCACTAGCGGGAGGGCCCCAAGAGCAGTTCTTC. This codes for CASSGSLAGGPQEQFF.

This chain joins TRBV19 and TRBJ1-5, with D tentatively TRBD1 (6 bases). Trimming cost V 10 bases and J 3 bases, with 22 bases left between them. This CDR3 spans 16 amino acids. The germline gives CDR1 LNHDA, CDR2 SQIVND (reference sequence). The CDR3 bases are TGTGCCACCACCCCAACTACAGGGCCCTTCAATCAGCCCCAGCATTTT. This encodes CATTPTTGPFNQPQHF. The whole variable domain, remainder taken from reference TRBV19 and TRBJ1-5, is DGGITQSPKYLFRKEGQNVTLSCEQNLNHDAMYWYRQDPGQGLRLIYYSQIVNDFQKGDIAEGYSVSREKKESFPLTVTSAQKNPTAFYLCATTPTTGPFNQPQHFGDGTRLSIL.

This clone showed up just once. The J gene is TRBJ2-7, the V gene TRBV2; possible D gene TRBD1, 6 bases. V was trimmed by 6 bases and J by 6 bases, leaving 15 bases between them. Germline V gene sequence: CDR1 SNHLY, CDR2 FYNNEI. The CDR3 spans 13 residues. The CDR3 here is CASRRPGQVEQYF. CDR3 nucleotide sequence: TGTGCCAGCAGGCGACCGGGACAAGTCGAGCAGTACTTC. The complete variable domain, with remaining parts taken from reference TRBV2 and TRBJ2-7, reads EPEVTQTPSHQVTQMGQEVILRCVPISNHLYFYWYRQILGQKVEFLVSFYNNEISEKSEIFDDQFSVERPDGSNFTLKIRSTKLEDSAMYFCASRRPGQVEQYFGPGTRLTVT.

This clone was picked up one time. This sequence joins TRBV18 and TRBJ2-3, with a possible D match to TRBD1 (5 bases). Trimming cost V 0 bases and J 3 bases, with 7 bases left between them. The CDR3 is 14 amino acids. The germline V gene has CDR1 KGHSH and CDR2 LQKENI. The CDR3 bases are TGTGCCAGCTCACCACCGGGGCTAACAGATACGCAGTATTTT. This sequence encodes CASSPPGLTDTQYF. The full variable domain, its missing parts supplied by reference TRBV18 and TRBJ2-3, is NAGVMQNPRHLVRRRGQEARLRCSPMKGHSHVYWYRQLPEEGLKFMVYLQKENIIDESGMPKERFSAEFPKEGPSILRIQQVVRGDSAAYFCASSPPGLTDTQYFGPGTRLTVL.

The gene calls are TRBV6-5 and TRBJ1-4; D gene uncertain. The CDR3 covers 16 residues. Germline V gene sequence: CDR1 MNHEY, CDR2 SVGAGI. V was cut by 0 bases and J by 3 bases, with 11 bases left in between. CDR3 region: CASSYSPGVPNEKLFF. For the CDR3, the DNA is TGTGCCAGCAGTTACTCCCCCGGGGTGCCTAATGAAAAACTGTTTTTT.

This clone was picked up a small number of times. For the CDR3, the DNA is TGTGCCAGCAGCAGGGCGAGGGGGAATCAAGAGACCCAGTACTTC. The encoded protein is CASSRARGNQETQYF. This sequence joins TRBV5-4 and TRBJ2-5, with TRBD1 as a possible D gene (6 bases). CDR3 size: 15 residues. Trimming shortened V by 4 bases and J by 2 bases, and 15 bases separated the two germline ends. Germline CDR1 and CDR2: SGHNT and YYREEE (reference sequence).

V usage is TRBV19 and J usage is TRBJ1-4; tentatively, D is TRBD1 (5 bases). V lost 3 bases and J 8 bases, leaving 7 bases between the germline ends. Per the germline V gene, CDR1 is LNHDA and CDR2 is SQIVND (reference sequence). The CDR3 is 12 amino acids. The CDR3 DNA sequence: TGTGCCAGTAGTATCCGGGGGGAAAAACTGTTTTTT. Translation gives CASSIRGEKLFF. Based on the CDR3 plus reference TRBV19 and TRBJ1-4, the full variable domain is DGGITQSPKYLFRKEGQNVTLSCEQNLNHDAMYWYRQDPGQGLRLIYYSQIVNDFQKGDIAEGYSVSREKKESFPLTVTSAQKNPTAFYLCASSIRGEKLFFGSGTQLSVL.

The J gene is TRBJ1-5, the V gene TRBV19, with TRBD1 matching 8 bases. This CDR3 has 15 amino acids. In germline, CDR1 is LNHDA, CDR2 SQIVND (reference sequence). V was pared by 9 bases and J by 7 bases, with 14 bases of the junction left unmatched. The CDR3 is CASNPLRGLEQPQHF. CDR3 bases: TGTGCCAGCAACCCTCTCAGGGGGCTTGAACAGCCCCAGCATTTT. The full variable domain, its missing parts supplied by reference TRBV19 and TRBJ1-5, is DGGITQSPKYLFRKEGQNVTLSCEQNLNHDAMYWYRQDPGQGLRLIYYSQIVNDFQKGDIAEGYSVSREKKESFPLTVTSAQKNPTAFYLCASNPLRGLEQPQHFGDGTRLSIL.

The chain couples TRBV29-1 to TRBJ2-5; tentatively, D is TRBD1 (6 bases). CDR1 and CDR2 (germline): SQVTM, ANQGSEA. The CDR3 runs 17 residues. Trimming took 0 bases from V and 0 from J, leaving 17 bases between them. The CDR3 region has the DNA TGCAGCGTTGAAGATCTACCCGGACAGCGGTACCAAGAGACCCAGTACTTC. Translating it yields CSVEDLPGQRYQETQYF. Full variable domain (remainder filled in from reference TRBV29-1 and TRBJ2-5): SAVISQKPSRDICQRGTSLTIQCQVDSQVTMMFWYRQQPGQSLTLIATANQGSEATYESGFVIDKFPISRPNLTFSTLTVSNMSPEDSSIYLCSVEDLPGQRYQETQYFGPGTRLLVL.

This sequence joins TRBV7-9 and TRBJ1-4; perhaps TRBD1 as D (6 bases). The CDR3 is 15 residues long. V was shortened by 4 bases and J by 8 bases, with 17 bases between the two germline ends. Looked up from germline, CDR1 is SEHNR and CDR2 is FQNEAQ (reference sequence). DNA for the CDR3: TGTGCCAGCAGCTCTCACAGGGAAGTAGGCGAAAAACTGTTTTTT. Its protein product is CASSSHREVGEKLFF.

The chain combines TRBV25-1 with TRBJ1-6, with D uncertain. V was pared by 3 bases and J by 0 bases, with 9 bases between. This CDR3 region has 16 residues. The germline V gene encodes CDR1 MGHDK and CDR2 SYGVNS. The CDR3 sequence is CASSDARSSYNSPLHF. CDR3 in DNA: TGTGCCAGCAGTGATGCACGGTCCTCCTATAATTCACCCCTCCACTTT.

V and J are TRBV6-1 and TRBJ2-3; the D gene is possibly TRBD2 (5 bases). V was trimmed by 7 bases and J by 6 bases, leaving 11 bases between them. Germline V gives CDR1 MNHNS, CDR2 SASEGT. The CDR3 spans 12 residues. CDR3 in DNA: TGTGCCAGCAATGACTACCCGGATACGCAGTATTTT. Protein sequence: CASNDYPDTQYF.

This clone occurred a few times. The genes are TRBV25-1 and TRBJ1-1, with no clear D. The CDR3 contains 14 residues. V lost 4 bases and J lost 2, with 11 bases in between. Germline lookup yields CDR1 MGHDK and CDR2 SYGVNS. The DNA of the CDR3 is TGTGCCAGCAGTGGTGACACGCTTAACACTGAAGCTTTCTTT. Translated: CASSGDTLNTEAFF. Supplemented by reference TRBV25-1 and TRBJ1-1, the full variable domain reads EADIYQTPRYLVIGTGKKITLECSQTMGHDKMYWYQQDPGMELHLIHYSYGVNSTEKGDLSSESTVSRIRTEHFPLTLESARPSHTSQYLCASSGDTLNTEAFFGQGTRLTVV.

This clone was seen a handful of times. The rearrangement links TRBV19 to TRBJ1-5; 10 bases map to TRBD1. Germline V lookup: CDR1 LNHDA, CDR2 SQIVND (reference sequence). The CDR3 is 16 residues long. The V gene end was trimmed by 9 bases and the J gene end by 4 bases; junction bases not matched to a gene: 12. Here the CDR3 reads CASRGPGQGLNQPQHF. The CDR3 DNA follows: TGTGCCAGCCGTGGACCGGGACAGGGGTTAAATCAGCCCCAGCATTTT.